The source of this TCR beta chain is a study of control samples from healthy donors and cancer patients. Libraries were prepared by immunoSEQ multiplex PCR; TCRdb keeps only in-frame clonotypes and omits some of them. Seen here are roughly 150,000 clones, 85% to 90% observed once, and the top ten hold under 2%. Germline CDR1 reads SGHKS; CDR2 reads YYEKEE (reference sequence). The CDR3 has 16 amino acids. The V end was cut by 5 bases, the J end by 4 bases, with 20 bases between. Sequences were obtained from blood. The sequence was obtained from a man aged 18 to 30 in good health. This chain joins TRBV5-5 and TRBJ2-3, with D perhaps matching TRBD1 (5 bases). The CDR3 loop is CASRPHERGSSDTQYF. In nucleotides, the CDR3 is TGTGCCAGCAGACCCCATGAAAGGGGTTCTTCAGATACGCAGTATTTT. Variable domain in full (rest from reference TRBV5-5 and TRBJ2-3): DAGVTQSPTHLIKTRGQQVTLRCSPISGHKSVSWYQQVLGQGPQFIFQYYEKEERGRGNFPDRFSARQFPNYSSELNVNALLLGDSALYLCASRPHERGSSDTQYFGPGTRLTVL.